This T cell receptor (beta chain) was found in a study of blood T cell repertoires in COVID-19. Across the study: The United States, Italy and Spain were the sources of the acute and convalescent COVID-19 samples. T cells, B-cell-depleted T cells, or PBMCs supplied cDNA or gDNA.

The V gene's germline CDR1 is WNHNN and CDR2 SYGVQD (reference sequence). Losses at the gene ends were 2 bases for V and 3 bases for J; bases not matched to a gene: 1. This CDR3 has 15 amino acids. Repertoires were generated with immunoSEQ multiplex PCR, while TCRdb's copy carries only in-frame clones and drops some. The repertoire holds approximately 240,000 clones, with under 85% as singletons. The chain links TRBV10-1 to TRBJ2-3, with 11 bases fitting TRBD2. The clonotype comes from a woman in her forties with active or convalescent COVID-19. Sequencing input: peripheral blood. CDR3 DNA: TGCGCCAGCAGTGAGACTAGCGGGGGTACAGATACGCAGTATTTT. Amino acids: CASSETSGGTDTQYF.